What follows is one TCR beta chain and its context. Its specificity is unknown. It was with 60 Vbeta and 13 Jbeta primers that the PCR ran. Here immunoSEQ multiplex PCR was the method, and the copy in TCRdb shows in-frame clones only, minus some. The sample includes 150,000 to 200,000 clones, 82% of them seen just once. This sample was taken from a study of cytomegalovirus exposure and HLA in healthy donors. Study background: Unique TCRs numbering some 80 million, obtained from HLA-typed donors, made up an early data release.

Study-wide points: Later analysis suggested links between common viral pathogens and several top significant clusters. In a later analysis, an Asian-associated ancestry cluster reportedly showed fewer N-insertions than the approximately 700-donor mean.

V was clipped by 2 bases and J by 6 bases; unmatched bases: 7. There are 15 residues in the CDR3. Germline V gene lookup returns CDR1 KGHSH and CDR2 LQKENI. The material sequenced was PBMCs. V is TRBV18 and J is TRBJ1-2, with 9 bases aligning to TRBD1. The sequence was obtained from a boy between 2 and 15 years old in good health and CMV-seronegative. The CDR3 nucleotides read TGTGCCAGCTCACCAACGGGACAGGGACTCGATGGCTACACCTTC. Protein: CASSPTGQGLDGYTF. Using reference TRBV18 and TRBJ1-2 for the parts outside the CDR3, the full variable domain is NAGVMQNPRHLVRRRGQEARLRCSPMKGHSHVYWYRQLPEEGLKFMVYLQKENIIDESGMPKERFSAEFPKEGPSILRIQQVVRGDSAAYFCASSPTGQGLDGYTFGSGTRLTVV.